The 10 T cell receptor beta chains below come from one sample, sequenced in a study of blood T cell repertoires in COVID-19. The assay was immunoSEQ multiplex PCR, and TCRdb's table has in-frame clones only and misses some. The sample comprises 250,000 to 300,000 clones, about 88% of which are singletons, and around 12% rests with the top ten. Material: peripheral blood. These receptors all stem from a woman aged 70-85 years with COVID-19, enrolled during active disease.

The gene calls are TRBV6-5 and TRBJ2-5, with TRBD2 as a possible D gene (7 bases). The CDR3 has 13 residues. The germline V and J ends were trimmed by 6 bases and 9 bases, with 17 bases remaining between them. Germline-derived CDR1 and CDR2 are MNHEY and SVGAGI. The CDR3 DNA sequence: TGTGCCAGCAGACGGGGGGCCCAAGGGCCCCAGTACTTC. Protein sequence: CASRRGAQGPQYF.

CDR3: CASSGHQGTSYEQYF. The CDR3 region has the DNA TGTGCCAGCAGTGGACATCAGGGCACTTCCTACGAGCAGTACTTC. This chain joins TRBV6-6 and TRBJ2-7; D perhaps matches TRBD1 (5 bases). There are 15 residues in the CDR3. CDR1 and CDR2 from the germline V gene are MNHNY and SVGAGI (reference sequence). V shed 5 bases and J shed 1 base, with 15 bases lying between them.

This chain links TRBV18 with TRBJ1-1; TRBD1 might be the D (5 bases). Germline V lookup: CDR1 KGHSH, CDR2 LQKENI. Trimming pared 6 bases from V and 1 base from J, leaving 9 bases between. The CDR3 length is 13 residues. The CDR3 loop reads CASSAGGNTEAFF. The CDR3 nucleotides are TGTGCCAGCTCGGCGGGGGGGAACACTGAAGCTTTCTTT.

In its sample, this clone was seen once. The rearrangement links TRBV4-3 to TRBJ2-3, with a tentative D call TRBD2 (5 bases). V dropped 5 bases and J dropped 4 bases, with 13 bases sitting between them. The CDR3 loop spans 14 amino acids. Looked up from germline, CDR1 is LGHNA and CDR2 is YSLEER. The CDR3: CASSDHSGADTQYF. CDR3 sequence (DNA): TGCGCCAGCAGCGATCATTCCGGGGCAGATACGCAGTATTTT.

The chain has TRBV5-6 and TRBJ1-4, with 9 nucleotides matching TRBD1. V dropped 4 bases and J dropped 10; count of bases not matched to a gene: 8. CDR1 SGHDT and CDR2 YYEEEE come from the germline V gene. The CDR3 runs to 14 residues. The CDR3 DNA reads TGTGCCAGCAGCGGACAGGGGACGGAGGGAAAACTGTTTTTT. It is translated as CASSGQGTEGKLFF.

V and J are TRBV4-1 and TRBJ1-2; 11 positions match TRBD1. Germline V gene sequence: CDR1 MGHRA, CDR2 YSYEKL. The CDR3 extends over 13 amino acids. V lost 4 bases, J lost 6 bases, and 1 base stayed unmatched. The CDR3 nucleotides are TGCGCCAGCAGCCGGGGACAGGGGGATGGCTACACCTTC. This translates into CASSRGQGDGYTF.

This chain joins TRBV18 and TRBJ2-7; no firm D call. Trimming left V 3 bases short and J 0 bases short, with 9 bases between. The germline CDR1 and CDR2 sequences are KGHSH and LQKENI. The CDR3 consists of 14 residues. The CDR3 region has the DNA TGTGCCAGCTCACCGTGGGCCGGCTCCTACGAGCAGTACTTC. It codes for CASSPWAGSYEQYF.

This clone came up once. The chain is built from TRBV10-3 and TRBJ2-1; 13 nucleotides agree with TRBD2. The CDR3 totals 19 residues. The germline V gene has CDR1 ENHRY and CDR2 SYGVKD. V lost 3 bases, J lost 10 bases, and 18 bases stayed unmatched. This CDR3 is CAISESGRDGLAGVREQFF. CDR3 nucleotides: TGTGCCATCAGTGAATCGGGAAGGGACGGACTAGCGGGGGTTAGGGAGCAGTTCTTC.

This clone was counted between two and nine times. J is TRBJ1-3 and V is TRBV30; D may be TRBD1 (5 bases). CDR1 and CDR2 (germline): GTSNPN, SVGIG (reference sequence). V lost 1 base to trimming and J lost 0 bases, with 13 bases between them. The CDR3 loop spans 16 amino acids. The CDR3 sequence: CAWSGSGRGSGNTIYF. The DNA for the CDR3 is TGTGCCTGGAGTGGAAGCGGGAGGGGCTCTGGAAACACCATATATTTT. The entire variable domain, with the rest obtained from reference TRBV30 and TRBJ1-3, is as follows: SQTIHQWPATLVQPVGSPLSLECTVEGTSNPNLYWYRQAAGRGLQLLFYSVGIGQISSEVPQNLSASRPQDRQFILSSKKLLLSDSGFYLCAWSGSGRGSGNTIYFGEGSWLTVV.

This clone was found a few times. The chain recombines TRBV19 with TRBJ1-5; unclear D gene. The V and J ends lost 7 bases and 0 bases respectively, with 13 bases between them. The CDR3 extends over 15 amino acids. CDR1 and CDR2 from the germline V gene are LNHDA and SQIVND (reference sequence). CDR3 residues: CASTQTIYSNQPQHF. In DNA, the CDR3 is TGTGCCAGTACCCAAACGATCTATAGCAATCAGCCCCAGCATTTT.